What follows are 13 T cell receptor beta chains derived from one specimen sequenced in a study of regulatory T cells in long-lasting Graves disease. Through Arm-PCR of CDR3 regions and iRepertoire HTBI primers, TCR beta libraries were built. TCRdb processed the multiplex PCR reads anew with MiXCR; each CDR3 protein has one entry. The sample records hundreds of thousands of distinct CDR3 sequences, 16% being singletons. Indicated time point: newly diagnosed GD, antithyroid drugs for less than 3 months. From PBMCs, RNA was extracted and then used to make the TCR library. This sample also belongs to another study, concerning T cells in Graves' hyperthyroidism and ophthalmopathy.

Here the sequenced sample was peripheral blood mononuclear cells (PBMCs), taken at new diagnosis, from a patient treated with antithyroid drugs. Source of these receptors: a man aged 18 to 29 with Graves disease.

This clonotype was detected only a few times. V and J are TRBV7-9 and TRBJ1-5; possibly TRBD1 for D (5 bases). CDR1 and CDR2 (germline): SEHNR, FQNEAQ (reference sequence). V shed 4 bases and J shed 5 bases, with 12 bases lying between them. CDR3 length equals 14 residues. The CDR3 here is CASSWGLPDQPQHF. The DNA of the CDR3 is TGTGCCAGCAGCTGGGGACTTCCCGATCAGCCCCAGCATTTT.

The sample holds many counts of this clonotype. This chain uses TRBV7-9 with TRBJ1-1; D ambiguous. V was clipped by 1 base and J by 4 bases, with 7 bases between them. The CDR3 sequence is 13 residues long. Germline values: CDR1 SEHNR, CDR2 FQNEAQ (reference sequence). The CDR3 sequence: CASSLEGSTEAFF. The CDR3 nucleotides are TGTGCCAGCAGCTTAGAAGGGAGCACTGAAGCTTTCTTT.

The chain couples TRBV6-4 to TRBJ2-1; TRBD2 matches at 8 bases. Germline CDR1 and CDR2: MRHNA and SNTAGT. V was pared by 3 bases and J by 5 bases, with 6 bases of the junction left unmatched. CDR3 length: 15 residues. CDR3 residues: CASSDGSSGNNEQFF. The CDR3 DNA is TGTGCCAGCAGTGATGGAAGTAGCGGGAACAATGAGCAGTTCTTC.

This clonotype was counted many times. The chain is built from TRBV5-6 and TRBJ1-1, with D unclear. V lost 0 bases and J 3 bases, leaving 9 bases between the germline ends. There are 14 residues in the CDR3. Germline assignment: CDR1 SGHDT and CDR2 YYEEEE. The CDR3: CASSLVYGDTEAFF. The CDR3, as DNA: TGTGCCAGCAGCTTGGTGTATGGGGACACTGAAGCTTTCTTT.

This clonotype was recorded at least ten times. This chain joins TRBV20-1 and TRBJ2-3, with 11 nucleotides matching TRBD2. Germline-derived CDR1 and CDR2 are DFQATT and SNEGSKA (reference sequence). Unmatched junction bases numbered 0, after V lost 4 bases and J lost 3 bases. The CDR3 sequence is 13 residues long. CDR3 sequence: CSATSGRTDTQYF. CDR3 DNA: TGCAGTGCTACTAGCGGGAGGACAGATACGCAGTATTTT.

This clonotype was recorded at least ten times. One junction end does not reproduce the germline sequence, and a read error may be involved. DNA of the CDR3: TGTGCCAGCAGTGACTCCGGGACTAGCTCCAATGAGCAGTTCTTC. It encodes CASSDSGTSSNEQFF. This chain connects TRBV6-2 or TRBV6-3 to TRBJ2-1, with 9 bases fitting TRBD2. Looked up from germline, CDR1 is MNHEY and CDR2 is SVGEGT. The CDR3 has 15 amino acids.

This clonotype was found once. The J gene is TRBJ1-5, the V gene TRBV6-1; 11 bases map to TRBD1. Germline values: CDR1 MNHNS, CDR2 SASEGT. V was clipped by 7 bases and J by 3 bases; unmatched bases: 5. The CDR3 sequence is 15 residues long. DNA of the CDR3: TGTGCCAGCATCTCCGGACAGGGGGCCAATCAGCCCCAGCATTTT. Translating gives CASISGQGANQPQHF.

This clonotype has only a few counts. The rearrangement uses TRBV10-1 and TRBJ2-1; TRBD1 matches at 9 bases. Germline CDR1 WNHNN, CDR2 SYGVQD (reference sequence). The CDR3 extends over 16 amino acids. The J segment lost 6 bases and the V segment lost 2 bases, leaving 8 bases of the junction unmatched. The CDR3 nucleotides are TGCGCCAGCAGTGAGGGACAGGGGATGAATTTCAATGAGCAGTTCTTC. Protein: CASSEGQGMNFNEQFF.

The table lists this clonotype with a few counts. The J gene is TRBJ2-7, the V gene TRBV7-9; D gene ambiguous. CDR3 length equals 14 residues. Germline values: CDR1 SEHNR, CDR2 FQNEAQ (reference sequence). Trimming pared 3 bases from V and 0 bases from J, leaving 9 bases between. The CDR3 here is CASSFGLNSYEQYF. CDR3 nucleotide sequence: TGTGCCAGCAGCTTCGGCCTGAACTCCTACGAGCAGTACTTC.

This clonotype came up many times. As DNA, the CDR3 is TGTGCCAGCTGGGGACTAGCGACCTACGAGCAGTACTTC. Translating gives CASWGLATYEQYF. The chain combines TRBV6-1 with TRBJ2-7; TRBD2 aligns across 10 bases. The ends lost 8 bases at V and 2 bases at J; junction bases unmatched: 3. CDR3 size: 13 residues. The germline CDR1 and CDR2 sequences are MNHNS and SASEGT.

This clonotype was seen ten or more times. The chain recombines TRBV6-2 or TRBV6-3 with TRBJ1-2; 9 bases map to TRBD1. Trimming at V came to 2 bases and at J to 4 bases, leaving 5 bases not matched to a gene. The CDR3 covers 15 residues. The V gene's germline CDR1 is MNHEY and CDR2 SVGEGT. The CDR3 is CASSYVETGGYGYTF. As DNA, the CDR3 is TGTGCCAGCAGTTACGTGGAGACAGGGGGCTATGGCTACACCTTC.

The table lists this clonotype with a count of one. Germline is not matched at one junction end, which may reflect a read error. The gene calls are TRBV2 and TRBJ2-3; perhaps TRBD2 as D (6 bases). The CDR3 totals 13 residues. Per the germline V gene, CDR1 is SNHLY and CDR2 is FYNNEI. The CDR3 coding sequence is TGTGCGAGCACGCGGGACCTCACAGATACGCAGTATTTT. Its translation: CASTRDLTDTQYF. Full variable domain (rest looked up from reference TRBV2 and TRBJ2-3): EPEVTQTPSHQVTQMGQEVILRCVPISNHLYFYWYRQILGQKVEFLVSFYNNEISEKSEIFDDQFSVERPDGSNFTLKIRSTKLEDSAMYFCASTRDLTDTQYFGPGTRLTVL.

The J gene is TRBJ2-3, the V gene TRBV2; 7 nucleotides match TRBD2. The V segment lost 9 bases and the J segment 4 bases; nucleotides outside the gene matches: 13. The CDR3 length is 15 residues. Germline V gene sequence: CDR1 SNHLY, CDR2 FYNNEI. The CDR3 loop reads CASSPGVAGSDTQYF. The DNA of the CDR3 is TGTGCCAGTTCCCCCGGGGTAGCGGGTTCAGATACGCAGTATTTT.